Listed below are T cell receptor beta chains from one sample, sequenced in a study of cytomegalovirus exposure and HLA in healthy donors. Sequencing used immunoSEQ multiplex PCR; TCRdb keeps in-frame clones, though not all of them. Here the sample spans about 100,000 clones, 76% being singletons. Sequenced: PBMCs. The receptor set was obtained from a woman younger than 35 in good health and CMV-seropositive. Each CDR3 is given with its conserved first and last residue. The D gene is left open where the match is weak. The listing skips clone size in some rows; elsewhere it reads once, few, many or a size class.

TRBV9	.	TRBJ2-1	.	TGTGCCAGCAACCGAGGAGGGGAGAATGAGCAGTTCTTC	CASNRGGENEQFF
TRBV5-4	.	TRBJ2-7	.	TGTGCCAGCAGCTTGACAGGGACCTACGAGCAGTACTTC	CASSLTGTYEQYF
TRBV10-3	.	TRBJ1-1	.	TGTGCCATCAGTGAGTCCACAGGGAAAACTGAAGCTTTCTTT	CAISESTGKTEAFF
TRBV2	few	TRBJ2-5	.	TGTGCCAGCTGGTTCGGACAGACAATCCAAGAGACCCAGTACTTC	CASWFGQTIQETQYF
TRBV25-1	.	TRBJ2-6	.	TGTGCCAGCAGTGAAGCGGGGTCGCGCTCTGGGGCCAACGTCCTGACTTTC	CASSEAGSRSGANVLTF
TRBV29-1	.	TRBJ2-7	TRBD1	TGCAGCGTGGACGGGACAGGACCCTACGAGCAGTACTTC	CSVDGTGPYEQYF
TRBV9	.	TRBJ1-2	.	TGTGCCAGCAGCTCTCCGCCGAGCAGGGTCGGTGGCTACACCTTC	CASSSPPSRVGGYTF
TRBV6-5	.	TRBJ1-2	TRBD1	TGTGCCAGCAGTCAGGGGGTCACCTCCTATGGCTACACCTTC	CASSQGVTSYGYTF
TRBV5-6	.	TRBJ1-2	TRBD1	TGTGCCAGCAGCTACACCGGGACAGCCAACTATGGCTACACCTTC	CASSYTGTANYGYTF
TRBV7-2	.	TRBJ2-1	.	TGTGCCAGCAGCCCTGAGGGTGGCGGGTACAATGAGCAGTTCTTC	CASSPEGGGYNEQFF
TRBV6-5	.	TRBJ1-2	.	TGTGCCAGCAGAACGACAGACGCATATGGCTACACCTTC	CASRTTDAYGYTF
TRBV28	.	TRBJ1-2	.	TGTGCCAGCAGTCCCCCTGGAGAGCTTACTAGTAACTATGGCTACACCTTC	CASSPPGELTSNYGYTF
TRBV29-1	.	TRBJ2-7	.	TGCAGCGTTCGGACTCGGCTGACCTACGAGCAGTACTTC	CSVRTRLTYEQYF
TRBV28	.	TRBJ1-1	TRBD1	TGTGCCAGCAGGGGGGACAGGGTCGAAGCTTTCTTT	CASRGDRVEAFF
TRBV9	.	TRBJ1-1	.	TGTGCCAGCAGCGTAGTGTCAGGGTCGGGGAACACTGAAGCTTTCTTT	CASSVVSGSGNTEAFF
TRBV7-3	.	TRBJ2-3	.	TGTGCCAGCAGCTTTTTCAGGGAGGGCACAGATACGCAGTATTTT	CASSFFREGTDTQYF
TRBV18	few	TRBJ2-2	TRBD2	TGTGCCAGCTCGCCCGGACTAGTAAATAGTGACGCGCTGTTTTTT	CASSPGLVNSDALFF
TRBV30	.	TRBJ2-1	TRBD2	TGTGCCTGGAGTGTACCTAGCGGGAGGGGTGAGCAGTTCTTC	CAWSVPSGRGEQFF
TRBV27	.	TRBJ1-5	.	TGTGCCAGCAGTTCCGTTAGCAATCAGCCCCAGCATTTT	CASSSVSNQPQHF
TRBV7-3	.	TRBJ1-1	.	TGTGCCAGCAGCTTAAGGCCCTTCGGGGTAAGGACTGAAGCTTTCTTT	CASSLRPFGVRTEAFF
TRBV6-4	.	TRBJ2-7	TRBD1	TGTGCCAGCAGTCCCCCCCGGGACAGGAGGACCTACGAGCAGTACTTC	CASSPPRDRRTYEQYF
TRBV5-6	.	TRBJ2-2	TRBD2	TGTGCCAGCAGCTTGCTTCTAGCGGGATCCGGGGAGCTGTTTTTT	CASSLLLAGSGELFF
TRBV28	few	TRBJ2-7	.	TGTGCCAGCAGTTTCCCGGGAACCCCCTACGAGCAGTACTTC	CASSFPGTPYEQYF
TRBV7-4	few	TRBJ2-6	.	TGTGCCAGCAGTCCCCCGCGGGTCTCTGGGGCCAACGTCCTGACTTTC	CASSPPRVSGANVLTF
TRBV28	.	TRBJ1-5	.	TGTGCCAGCAGCGTTCACGGGGGCAATCAGCCCCAGCATTTT	CASSVHGGNQPQHF
TRBV6-1	.	TRBJ1-1	.	TGTGCCAGCAGTGAAGGTAAGAACACTGAAGCTTTCTTT	CASSEGKNTEAFF
TRBV13	.	TRBJ1-1	TRBD1	TGTGCCAGCAGCGAAGGGGACAGGGGTACTGAAGCTTTCTTT	CASSEGDRGTEAFF
TRBV4-1	few	TRBJ2-1	.	TGCGCCAGCAGCCACTCCGGGACTGCGGTTAATGAGCAGTTCTTC	CASSHSGTAVNEQFF
TRBV9	.	TRBJ1-1	.	TGTGCCAGCAGCCCCAGCCGAAGGGGAAGCTACACTGAAGCTTTCTTT	CASSPSRRGSYTEAFF
TRBV6-5	.	TRBJ2-7	.	TGTGCCACCTCCCAGGGGCGCGAGCAGTACTTC	CATSQGREQYF
TRBV10-3	.	TRBJ2-7	.	TGTGCCATCGGAGTGGGTTCCGCCTACGAGCAGTACTTC	CAIGVGSAYEQYF
TRBV5-1	.	TRBJ2-7	.	TGCGCCAGCAGCTTGGAGCGACCGCACTCCTACGAGCAGTACTTC	CASSLERPHSYEQYF
TRBV5-4	.	TRBJ1-1	.	TGTGCCAGCAGCCGGGAACGGGGGAACACTGAAGCTTTCTTT	CASSRERGNTEAFF
TRBV20-1	.	TRBJ1-3	.	TGCAGTGCTTCTACTTTGGACACCATATATTTT	CSASTLDTIYF
TRBV10-3	.	TRBJ1-2	.	TGTGCCATCAGTGAGCCACAGTACAACTATGGCTACACCTTC	CAISEPQYNYGYTF
TRBV6-1	few	TRBJ1-2	.	TGTGCCAGCAGTGCCTACAGGACCGAATATGGCTACACCTTC	CASSAYRTEYGYTF
TRBV6-5	.	TRBJ1-3	.	TGTGCCAGCAGTTACACTGAAGGAAACACCATATATTTT	CASSYTEGNTIYF
TRBV29-1	.	TRBJ2-7	TRBD2	TGCAGCTGCAACTTGGGGGGGAGGGCCTCCGAGCAGTACTTC	CSCNLGGRASEQYF
TRBV11-1	once	TRBJ2-5	TRBD1	TGTGCCAGCAGCTTGGGGGACAGGGGGGTCGAGACCCAGTACTTC	CASSLGDRGVETQYF
TRBV7-9	.	TRBJ2-5	.	TGTGCCAGCAGCTTGGGAGTACAAGAGACCCAGTACTTC	CASSLGVQETQYF
TRBV6-5	once	TRBJ2-7	.	TGTGCCAGCAGTCGATACTTGTTGAGAGAGCAGTACTTC	CASSRYLLREQYF
TRBV6-1	.	TRBJ2-3	TRBD2	TGTGCCAGCAGTGAACGAGGCTGGACTAGCGGTAGAGGTGGCACAGATACGCAGTATTTT	CASSERGWTSGRGGTDTQYF